What follows describes a single TCR beta chain. This sample was included in a study of T cell responses to AZD1222 COVID-19 vaccine. V lost 3 bases and J 5 bases, leaving 14 bases between the germline ends. The CDR3 sequence is 14 residues long. Per germline, CDR1 SGHRS and CDR2 YFSETQ. The data were produced by immunoSEQ multiplex PCR, yet TCRdb's version contains in-frame clones alone and is incomplete. This sample carries approximately 110,000 clones, 75% to 90% of them seen once, and the ten largest clones take 35% to 55%. The rearrangement uses TRBV5-1 and TRBJ1-2; weak D call: TRBD1 (5 bases). The sequenced sample was peripheral blood, obtained 28 days after the second AZD1222 dose. The TCR sequence derives from an adult who received the AZD1222 COVID-19 vaccine. For the CDR3, the DNA is TGCGCCAGCAGCTCCGGGACCGAACTTTATGGCTACACCTTC. It yields the protein CASSSGTELYGYTF.